This TCR beta chain is drawn from a study of blood T cell repertoires in COVID-19. Study at large: COVID-19 samples collected from the United States, Italy and Spain covered acute and convalescent phases.

Produced via immunoSEQ multiplex PCR; TCRdb's table is partial and in-frame only. The sample lists about 180,000 clones; 70% to 90% were seen once. Germline V lookup: CDR1 SGHRS, CDR2 YFSETQ. Unmatched junction bases numbered 1, after V lost 0 bases and J lost 4 bases. This CDR3 has 14 residues. This chain uses TRBV5-1 with TRBJ2-3; 8 bases are a match to TRBD1. The source of this sequence is a human donor with active or convalescent COVID-19. The donor label of this sample is uncertain. Sequenced: peripheral blood. The CDR3: CASSLGQGPDTQYF. CDR3 in DNA: TGCGCCAGCAGCTTGGGACAGGGGCCAGATACGCAGTATTTT.